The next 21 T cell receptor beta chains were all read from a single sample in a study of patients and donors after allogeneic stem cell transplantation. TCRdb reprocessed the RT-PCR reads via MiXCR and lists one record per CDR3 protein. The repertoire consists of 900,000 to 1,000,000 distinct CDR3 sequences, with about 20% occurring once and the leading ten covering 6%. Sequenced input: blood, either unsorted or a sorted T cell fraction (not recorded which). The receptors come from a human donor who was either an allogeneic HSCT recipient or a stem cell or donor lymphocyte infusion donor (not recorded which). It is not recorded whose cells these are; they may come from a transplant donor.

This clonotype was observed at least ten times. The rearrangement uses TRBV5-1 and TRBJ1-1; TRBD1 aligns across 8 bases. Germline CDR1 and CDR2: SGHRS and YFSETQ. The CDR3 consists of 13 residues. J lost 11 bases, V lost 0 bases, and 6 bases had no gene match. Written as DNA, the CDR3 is TGCGCCAGCAGCTTGGGGACAGGGCTTGACGCTTTCTTT. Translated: CASSLGTGLDAFF.

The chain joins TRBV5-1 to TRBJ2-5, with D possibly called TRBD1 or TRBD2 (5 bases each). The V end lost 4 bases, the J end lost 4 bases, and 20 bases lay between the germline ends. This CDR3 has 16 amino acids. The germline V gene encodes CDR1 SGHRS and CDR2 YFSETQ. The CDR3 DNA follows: TGCGCCAGCAGCGTCCGGGACCCAACTCCCGGAGAGACCCAGTACTTC. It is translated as CASSVRDPTPGETQYF.

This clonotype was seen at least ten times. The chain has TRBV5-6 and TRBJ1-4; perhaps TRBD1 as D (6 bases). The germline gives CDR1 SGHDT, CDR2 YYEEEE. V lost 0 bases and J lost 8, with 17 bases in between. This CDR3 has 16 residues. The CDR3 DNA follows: TGTGCCAGCAGCTTGGCCGTTATCAGGGGTGGAGAAAAACTGTTTTTT. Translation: CASSLAVIRGGEKLFF. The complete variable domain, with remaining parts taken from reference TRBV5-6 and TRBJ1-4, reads DAGVTQSPTHLIKTRGQQVTLRCSPKSGHDTVSWYQQALGQGPQFIFQYYEEEERQRGNFPDRFSGHQFPNYSSELNVNALLLGDSALYLCASSLAVIRGGEKLFFGSGTQLSVL.

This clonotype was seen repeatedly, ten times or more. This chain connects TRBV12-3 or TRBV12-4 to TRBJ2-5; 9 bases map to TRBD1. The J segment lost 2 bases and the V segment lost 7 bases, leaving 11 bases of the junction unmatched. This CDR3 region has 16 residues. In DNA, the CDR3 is TGTGCCAGCACCCCCTTCGGGACAGGGTTTCAAGAGACCCAGTACTTC. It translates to CASTPFGTGFQETQYF.

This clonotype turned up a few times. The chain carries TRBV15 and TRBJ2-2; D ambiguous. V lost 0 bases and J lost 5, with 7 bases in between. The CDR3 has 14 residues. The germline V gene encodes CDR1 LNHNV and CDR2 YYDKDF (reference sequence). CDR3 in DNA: TGTGCCACCAGCAGAGATCACCGGACCGGGGAGCTGTTTTTT. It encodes CATSRDHRTGELFF.

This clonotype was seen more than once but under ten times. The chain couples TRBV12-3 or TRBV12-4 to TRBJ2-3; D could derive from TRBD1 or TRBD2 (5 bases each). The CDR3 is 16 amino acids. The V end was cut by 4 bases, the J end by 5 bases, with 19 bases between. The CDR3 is CASSSSGLEPVDTQYF. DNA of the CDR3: TGTGCCAGCAGTTCCTCGGGGCTTGAACCGGTAGATACGCAGTATTTT.

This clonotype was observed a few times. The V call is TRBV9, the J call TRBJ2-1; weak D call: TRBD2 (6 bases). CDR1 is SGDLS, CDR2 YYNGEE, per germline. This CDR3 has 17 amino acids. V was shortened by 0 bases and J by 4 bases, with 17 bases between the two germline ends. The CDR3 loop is CASSVESTAGSYNEQFF. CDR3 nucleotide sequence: TGTGCCAGCAGCGTAGAGTCGACGGCGGGGAGTTACAATGAGCAGTTCTTC.

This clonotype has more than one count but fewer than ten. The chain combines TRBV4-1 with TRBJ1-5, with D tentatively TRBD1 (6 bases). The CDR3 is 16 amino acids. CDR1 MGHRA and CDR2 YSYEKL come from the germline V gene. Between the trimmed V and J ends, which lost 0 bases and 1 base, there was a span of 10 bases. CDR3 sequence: CASSQEGGASNQPQHF. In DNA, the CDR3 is TGCGCCAGCAGCCAAGAGGGGGGGGCGAGCAATCAGCCCCAGCATTTT.

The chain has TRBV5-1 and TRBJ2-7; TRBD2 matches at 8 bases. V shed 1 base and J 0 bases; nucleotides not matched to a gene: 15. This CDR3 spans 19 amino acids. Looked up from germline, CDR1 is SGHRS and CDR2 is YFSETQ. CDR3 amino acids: CASSLWASGAGADSYEQYF. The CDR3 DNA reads TGCGCCAGCAGCTTGTGGGCCTCAGGAGCGGGAGCTGACTCCTACGAGCAGTACTTC.

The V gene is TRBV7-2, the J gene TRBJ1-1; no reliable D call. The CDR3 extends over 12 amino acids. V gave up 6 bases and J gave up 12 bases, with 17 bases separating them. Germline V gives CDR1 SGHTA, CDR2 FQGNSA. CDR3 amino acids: CASRMRRGISFF. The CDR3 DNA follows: TGTGCCAGCAGGATGAGACGGGGTATTTCTTTCTTT.

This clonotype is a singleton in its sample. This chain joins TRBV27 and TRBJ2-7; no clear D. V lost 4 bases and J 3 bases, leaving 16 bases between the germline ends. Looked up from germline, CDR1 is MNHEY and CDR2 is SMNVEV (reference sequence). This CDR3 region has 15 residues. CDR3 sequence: CASSSSTPSLYEQYF. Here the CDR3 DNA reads TGTGCCAGCAGTTCCTCTACTCCCTCACTCTACGAGCAGTACTTC.

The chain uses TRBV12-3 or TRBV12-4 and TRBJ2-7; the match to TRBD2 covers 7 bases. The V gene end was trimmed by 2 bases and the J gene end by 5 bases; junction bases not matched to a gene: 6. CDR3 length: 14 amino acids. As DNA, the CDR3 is TGTGCCAGCAGTTTACCCGGGAGGATCCACGAGCAGTACTTC. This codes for CASSLPGRIHEQYF.

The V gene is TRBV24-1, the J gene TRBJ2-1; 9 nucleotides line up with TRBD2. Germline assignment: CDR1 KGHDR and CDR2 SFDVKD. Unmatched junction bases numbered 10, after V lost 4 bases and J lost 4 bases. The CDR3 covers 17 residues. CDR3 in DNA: TGTGCCACCAGTGAGCCAACTGTAGCGGGGGAGTACAATGAGCAGTTCTTC. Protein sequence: CATSEPTVAGEYNEQFF.

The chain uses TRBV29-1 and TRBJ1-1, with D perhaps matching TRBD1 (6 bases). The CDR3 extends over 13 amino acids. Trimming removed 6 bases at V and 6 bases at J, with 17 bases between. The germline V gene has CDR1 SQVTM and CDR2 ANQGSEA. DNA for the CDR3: TGCAGCGTGCAGGGGAGGGGAGGCGCTGAAGCTTTCTTT. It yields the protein CSVQGRGGAEAFF.

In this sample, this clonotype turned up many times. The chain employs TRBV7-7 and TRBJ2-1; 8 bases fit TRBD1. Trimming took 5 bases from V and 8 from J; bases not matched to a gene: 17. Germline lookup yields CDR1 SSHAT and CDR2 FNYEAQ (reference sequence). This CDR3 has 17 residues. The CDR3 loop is CASSTRWTGTNFDEQFF. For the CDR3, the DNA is TGTGCCAGCAGCACCAGATGGACAGGGACGAATTTCGATGAGCAGTTCTTC.

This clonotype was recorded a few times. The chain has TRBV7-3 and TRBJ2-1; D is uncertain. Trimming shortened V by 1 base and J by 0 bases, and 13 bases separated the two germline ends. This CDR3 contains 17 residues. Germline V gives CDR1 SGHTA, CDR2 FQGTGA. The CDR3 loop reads CASSLNRRVSSYNEQFF. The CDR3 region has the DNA TGTGCCAGCAGCTTAAATCGGCGTGTAAGCTCCTACAATGAGCAGTTCTTC.

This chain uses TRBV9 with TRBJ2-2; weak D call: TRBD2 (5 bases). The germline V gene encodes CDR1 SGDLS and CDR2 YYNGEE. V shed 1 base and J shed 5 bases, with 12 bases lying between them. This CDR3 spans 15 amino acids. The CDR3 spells CASSVLASGTGELFF. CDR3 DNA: TGTGCCAGCAGCGTACTAGCTTCGGGTACCGGGGAGCTGTTTTTT.

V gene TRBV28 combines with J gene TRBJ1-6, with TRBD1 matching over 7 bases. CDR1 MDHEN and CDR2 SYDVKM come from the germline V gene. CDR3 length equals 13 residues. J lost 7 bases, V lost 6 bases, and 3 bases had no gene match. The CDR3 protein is CASSGQANSPLHF. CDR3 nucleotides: TGTGCCAGCAGCGGACAGGCCAATTCACCCCTCCACTTT.

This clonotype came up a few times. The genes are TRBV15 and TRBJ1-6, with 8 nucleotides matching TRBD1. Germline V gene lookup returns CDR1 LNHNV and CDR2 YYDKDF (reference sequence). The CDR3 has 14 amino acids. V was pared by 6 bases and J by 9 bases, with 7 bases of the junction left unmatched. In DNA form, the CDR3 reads TGTGCCACCAGAGGGACAGGCGCTACTTCACCCCTCCACTTT. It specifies CATRGTGATSPLHF.

The CDR3 region is CASSQARRTDTQYF. CDR3 coding DNA: TGTGCCAGCAGCCAGGCGAGACGCACAGATACGCAGTATTTT. The genes are TRBV4-2 and TRBJ2-3; D not resolved. This CDR3 has 14 residues. Per the germline V gene, CDR1 is LGHNA and CDR2 is YNFKEQ. The V end lost 3 bases, the J end lost 1 base, and 8 bases lay between the germline ends.

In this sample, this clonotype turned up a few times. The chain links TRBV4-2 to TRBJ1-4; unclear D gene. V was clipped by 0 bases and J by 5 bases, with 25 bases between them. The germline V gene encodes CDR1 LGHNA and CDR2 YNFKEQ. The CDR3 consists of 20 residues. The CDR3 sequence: CASSQDSPGLHRSENEKLFF. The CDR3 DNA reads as TGTGCCAGCAGCCAAGACTCCCCCGGGCTGCACCGCTCGGAAAATGAAAAACTGTTTTTT.